Below, one TCR beta chain is given with its context. Authors' analysis steps: Cell counts per sample came from amplifying reference gene primers. Produced via immunoSEQ multiplex PCR; TCRdb's table is partial and in-frame only. The V and J calls and clone size come from that table; D and trimming were worked out from the DNA. Altogether approximately 140,000 clones are present, 80% to 90% being singletons, with the ten largest covering around 6.5%. These data come from a study of blood T cell repertoires in COVID-19. About the study: COVID-19 samples collected from the United States, Italy and Spain covered acute and convalescent phases.

The CDR3 is made up of 16 amino acids. Losses at the gene ends were 3 bases for V and 2 bases for J; bases not matched to a gene: 6. Germline V gene sequence: CDR1 LGHDT, CDR2 YNNKEL (reference sequence). What was sequenced was peripheral blood. The source of this sequence is a man older than 75 with acute or convalescent COVID-19. V is TRBV3-1 (or the pseudogene TRBV3-2) and J is TRBJ2-1; 8 bases map to TRBD1. The DNA of the CDR3 is TGTGCCAGCAGCCACCGACAGGGGCCGGCCTACAATGAGCAGTTCTTC. Amino acid sequence: CASSHRQGPAYNEQFF.